This T cell receptor beta chain originates from a study of blood T cell repertoires in COVID-19. The CDR3 loop spans 14 amino acids. With 5 bases removed from V and 2 bases from J, the gap between germline ends came to 12 bases. Germline loops: CDR1 LGHDT, CDR2 YNNKEL (reference sequence). In the source study's methods: Nucleated cell number was recorded as an estimate derived from reference gene primer amplification. The method was immunoSEQ multiplex PCR; TCRdb's version includes in-frame clones alone and lacks a portion of them. V, J and clone size were drawn from that table, and D and trimming were deduced from the DNA. The sample lists approximately 54,000 clones, roughly 79% seen once, with approximately 4.9% in the top ten.

The clonotype comes from a woman aged 55 to 70 with acute or convalescent COVID-19. Sequenced sample: peripheral blood. J is TRBJ1-1 and V is TRBV3-1 (or the pseudogene TRBV3-2), with D tentatively TRBD1 (6 bases). The CDR3 here is CASSSRGSNTEAFF. As DNA, the CDR3 is TGTGCCAGCAGCAGCAGGGGATCAAACACTGAAGCTTTCTTT.